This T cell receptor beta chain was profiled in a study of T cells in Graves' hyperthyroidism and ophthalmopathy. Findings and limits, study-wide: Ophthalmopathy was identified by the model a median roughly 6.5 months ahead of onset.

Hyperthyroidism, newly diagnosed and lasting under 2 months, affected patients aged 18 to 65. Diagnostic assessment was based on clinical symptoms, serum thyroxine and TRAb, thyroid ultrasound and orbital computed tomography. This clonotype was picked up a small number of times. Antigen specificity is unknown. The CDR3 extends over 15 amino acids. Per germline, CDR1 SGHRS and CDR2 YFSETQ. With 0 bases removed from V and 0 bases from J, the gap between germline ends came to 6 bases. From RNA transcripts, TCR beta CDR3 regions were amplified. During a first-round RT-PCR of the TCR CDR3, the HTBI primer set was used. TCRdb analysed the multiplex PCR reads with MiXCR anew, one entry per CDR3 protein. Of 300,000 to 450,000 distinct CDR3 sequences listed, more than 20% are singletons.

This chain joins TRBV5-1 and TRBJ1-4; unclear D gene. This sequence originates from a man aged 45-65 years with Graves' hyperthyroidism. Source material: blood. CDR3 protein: CASSLALSTNEKLFF. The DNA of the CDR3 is TGCGCCAGCAGCTTGGCCCTGTCAACTAATGAAAAACTGTTTTTT.